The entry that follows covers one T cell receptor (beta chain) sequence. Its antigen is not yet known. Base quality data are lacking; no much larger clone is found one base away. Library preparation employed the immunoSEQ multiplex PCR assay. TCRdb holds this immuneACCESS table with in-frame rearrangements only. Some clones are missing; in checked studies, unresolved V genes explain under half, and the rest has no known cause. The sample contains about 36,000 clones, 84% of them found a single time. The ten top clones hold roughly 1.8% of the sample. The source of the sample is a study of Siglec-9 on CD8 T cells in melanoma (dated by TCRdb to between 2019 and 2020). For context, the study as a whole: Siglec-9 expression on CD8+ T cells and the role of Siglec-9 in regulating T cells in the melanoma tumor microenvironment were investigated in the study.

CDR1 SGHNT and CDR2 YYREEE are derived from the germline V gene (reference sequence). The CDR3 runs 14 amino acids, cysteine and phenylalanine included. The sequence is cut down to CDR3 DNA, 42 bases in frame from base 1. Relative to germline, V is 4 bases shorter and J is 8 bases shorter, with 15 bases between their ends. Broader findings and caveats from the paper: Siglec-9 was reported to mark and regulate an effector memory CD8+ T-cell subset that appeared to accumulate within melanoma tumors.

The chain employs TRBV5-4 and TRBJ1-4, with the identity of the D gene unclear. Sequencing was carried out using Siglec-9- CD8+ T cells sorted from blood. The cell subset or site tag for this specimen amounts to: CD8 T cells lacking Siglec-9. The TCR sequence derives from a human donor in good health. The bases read TGTGCCAGCAGCCCCTCATTGGGGTCCGAAAAACTGTTTTTT. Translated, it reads CASSPSLGSEKLFF.